This T cell receptor (beta chain) was identified in a study of cytomegalovirus exposure and HLA in healthy donors. Study as a whole: Approximately 85 million unique TCRs from HLA-typed donors were held in an early release of data.

With 60 Vbeta and 13 Jbeta primers, the PCR was carried out. The table came from immunoSEQ multiplex PCR; TCRdb's copy has only in-frame clones and leaves some out. The sample lists roughly 280,000 clones, just over 70% occurring once. This clone was recorded only once. What it binds is unknown. The ends were cut back, 3 bases at V and 4 bases at J, with 6 bases in the middle. CDR3 length equals 12 residues. Germline CDR1 SGHVS, CDR2 FNYEAQ. Study results and caveats: In a later analysis, donors in an Asian-associated ancestry cluster reportedly had fewer N-insertions in productive TCRs than the cohort mean.

The chain employs TRBV7-6 and TRBJ2-5, with D unresolved. Sequencing used PBMCs. The TCR originated in a female donor in good health and CMV-seronegative. The CDR3 DNA follows: TGTGCCAGCAGCTTCCCCCTAGAGACCCAGTACTTC. Its protein is CASSFPLETQYF.